The 8 T cell receptor beta chains listed next were all sequenced from one sample in a study of ipilimumab plus nivolumab after autologous stem cell transplantation. Data came from immunoSEQ multiplex PCR; TCRdb stores just in-frame clones and leaves some out. The sample records about 12,000 clones, roughly 70% being singletons. Sequences were derived from PBMCs, sampled in a trial of ipilimumab plus nivolumab as post-transplant consolidation. The receptors derive from a male donor with multiple myeloma.

The chain links TRBV5-1 to TRBJ1-1; D remains ambiguous. Germline loops: CDR1 SGHRS, CDR2 YFSETQ. V shed 7 bases and J shed 1 base, with 14 bases lying between them. The CDR3 runs 14 residues. DNA for the CDR3: TGCGCCAGCGGGAGGTCAGGACCGAACACTGAAGCTTTCTTT. Residues: CASGRSGPNTEAFF.

This clone was detected once. DNA of the CDR3: TGTGCCAGCAGCTTAGGAGTATCTCTTCAGTTCTTC. Its protein product is CASSLGVSLQFF. V is TRBV7-2 and J is TRBJ2-1; D is uncertain. V was pared by 1 base and J by 13 bases, with 11 bases between. Germline V gives CDR1 SGHTA, CDR2 FQGNSA. The CDR3 length is 12 residues.

The V gene is TRBV7-9, the J gene TRBJ2-5; D may be TRBD1 or TRBD2 (5 bases each). Trimming shortened V by 1 base and J by 5 bases, and 17 bases separated the two germline ends. This CDR3 has 16 residues. Per the germline V gene, CDR1 is SEHNR and CDR2 is FQNEAQ (reference sequence). As DNA, the CDR3 is TGTGCCAGCAGCTTAGGAGGGGTCAGAGCAAGGGAGACCCAGTACTTC. Translated, it gives CASSLGGVRARETQYF.

This clone showed up just once. V gene TRBV4-2 combines with J gene TRBJ1-5, with a tentative D call TRBD1 (5 bases). The CDR3 is 14 amino acids. V was trimmed by 5 bases and J by 5 bases, leaving 13 bases between them. Germline CDR1 is LGHNA and CDR2 is YNFKEQ. DNA of the CDR3: TGTGCCAGCAGCTTGGCCCGGACATATCAGCCCCAGCATTTT. This encodes CASSLARTYQPQHF.

This chain connects TRBV11-2 to TRBJ1-6; 8 positions match TRBD1. This CDR3 region has 16 residues. CDR1 and CDR2 (germline): SGHAT, FQNNGV. J was trimmed by 9 bases and V by 3 bases; bases with no gene match: 10. CDR3 amino acids: CASSLGVGQGGSPLHF. The CDR3 DNA reads TGTGCCAGCAGCTTGGGGGTCGGACAGGGCGGTTCACCCCTCCACTTT.

The chain is built from TRBV5-1 and TRBJ2-5, with 8 bases that match TRBD1. Germline loops: CDR1 SGHRS, CDR2 YFSETQ. CDR3 size: 14 residues. V dropped 3 bases and J dropped 5; count of bases not matched to a gene: 6. The CDR3: CASSWTGKGETQYF. CDR3 coding DNA: TGCGCCAGCAGCTGGACAGGGAAGGGGGAGACCCAGTACTTC.

The chain uses TRBV5-1 and TRBJ1-4; D remains unclear. The germline V gene has CDR1 SGHRS and CDR2 YFSETQ. CDR3 size: 13 residues. Trimming removed 6 bases at V and 7 bases at J, with 13 bases between. For the CDR3, the DNA is TGCGCCAGCACCGAGGTGGGTGTTGAAAAACTGTTTTTT. Residues: CASTEVGVEKLFF.

This clone was seen more than once but under ten times. The chain is built from TRBV9 and TRBJ2-1; no reliable D call. Germline V gives CDR1 SGDLS, CDR2 YYNGEE. With 1 base removed from V and 3 bases from J, the gap between germline ends came to 5 bases. This CDR3 comprises 13 residues. DNA for the CDR3: TGTGCCAGCAGCGTACGGCACTACAATGAGCAGTTCTTC. This codes for CASSVRHYNEQFF.